These 7 T cell receptor beta chains were sequenced from one sample in a study of preoperative IRX-2 immunotherapy in early breast cancer. Generated by immunoSEQ multiplex PCR, the TCRdb table keeps only in-frame clones and is missing some. The sample shows over 20,000 clones, over 75% of them seen only once. Treatment given: preoperative locoregional IRX-2 cytokine immunotherapy. Sequenced material: lymph node tissue, taken after IRX-2 immunotherapy. Every receptor here comes from a human donor with breast cancer.

This clone was counted once. The CDR3: CASSLTQGHNEQFF. For the CDR3, the DNA is TGTGCCAGCAGCTTAACGCAGGGTCACAATGAGCAGTTCTTC. This chain uses TRBV11-3 with TRBJ2-1, with D maybe TRBD1 (5 bases). The V gene's germline CDR1 is SGHNT and CDR2 YENEEA. V lost 2 bases to trimming and J lost 5 bases, with 10 bases between them. This CDR3 has 14 residues.

This chain joins TRBV19 and TRBJ1-6; 10 bases map to TRBD1. The CDR3 contains 15 residues. The germline V gene encodes CDR1 LNHDA and CDR2 SQIVND (reference sequence). The ends lost 5 bases at V and 7 bases at J; junction bases unmatched: 5. CDR3 in amino acids: CASSPGTGENSPLHF. CDR3 nucleotide sequence: TGTGCCAGTAGTCCAGGGACAGGGGAAAATTCACCCCTCCACTTT.

The CDR3 sequence is CASSTLYRSSPQHF. In DNA, the CDR3 is TGTGCCAGTAGTACCCTTTATAGGTCCTCGCCCCAGCATTTT. This sequence joins TRBV19 and TRBJ1-5; no clear D. Between the trimmed V and J ends, which lost 4 bases and 9 bases, there was a span of 16 bases. This CDR3 has 14 residues. CDR1 and CDR2 (germline): LNHDA, SQIVND (reference sequence).

The chain couples TRBV6-8 to TRBJ2-5; TRBD1 agrees at 9 bases. V lost 6 bases and J lost 5; bases outside the gene matches: 1. CDR1 is MNHGY, CDR2 SAAAGT, per germline. The CDR3 is made up of 12 amino acids. The CDR3 loop is CASSDRGETQYF. The CDR3 DNA follows: TGTGCCAGCAGCGACAGGGGGGAGACCCAGTACTTC.

The chain carries TRBV6-8 and TRBJ1-5, with unresolved D. Germline loops: CDR1 MNHGY, CDR2 SAAAGT. The CDR3 has 14 residues. With 8 bases removed from V and 2 bases from J, the gap between germline ends came to 13 bases. The CDR3 nucleotides are TGTGCCAGCCAGGTCGGCGGACGCAATCAGCCCCAGCATTTT. Translating gives CASQVGGRNQPQHF.

The chain is built from TRBV28 and TRBJ1-1; 9 bases match TRBD1. Trimming at V came to 5 bases and at J to 4 bases, leaving 17 bases not matched to a gene. Germline V gene data show CDR1 as MDHEN and CDR2 as SYDVKM. This CDR3 comprises 18 residues. The CDR3 reads CASSTPRDREKVGTEAFF. The CDR3, as DNA: TGTGCCAGCAGTACCCCCCGGGACAGGGAAAAAGTCGGCACTGAAGCTTTCTTT.

This rearrangement joins TRBV19 to TRBJ2-6, with 13 bases that match TRBD2. Trimming took 7 bases from V and 1 from J; bases not matched to a gene: 7. This CDR3 is built from 18 residues. Germline lookup yields CDR1 LNHDA and CDR2 SQIVND (reference sequence). The CDR3, as DNA: TGTGCCAGTAACCGGGGACTAGCGGGACCTTCTGGGGCCAACGTCCTGACTTTC. It encodes CASNRGLAGPSGANVLTF.